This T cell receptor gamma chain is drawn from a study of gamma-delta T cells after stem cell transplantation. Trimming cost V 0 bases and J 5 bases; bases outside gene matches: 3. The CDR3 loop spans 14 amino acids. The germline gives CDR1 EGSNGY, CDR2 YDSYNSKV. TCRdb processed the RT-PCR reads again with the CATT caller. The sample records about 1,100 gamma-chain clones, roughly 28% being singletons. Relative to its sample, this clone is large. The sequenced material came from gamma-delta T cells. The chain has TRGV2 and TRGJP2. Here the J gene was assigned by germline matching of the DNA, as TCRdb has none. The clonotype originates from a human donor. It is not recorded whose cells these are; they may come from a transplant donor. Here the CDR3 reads CATWDGLSDWIKTF. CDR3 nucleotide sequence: TGTGCCACCTGGGACGGGCTGAGTGATTGGATCAAGACGTTT.